This T cell receptor (beta chain) is from a study of naive and memory T cell subsets. V trimming: 5 bases; J trimming: 8 bases; junction bases outside the gene matches: 7. This CDR3 has 14 residues. Germline lookup yields CDR1 KGHSH and CDR2 LQKENI. Treatment meaning: skin biopsy from PPD injection site in Mantoux-positive individual. An oligonucleotide containing a UMI was ligated to the 3' end of TCR cDNA. Skin biopsies came from PPD injection sites in Mantoux-positive individuals. This clonotype has only a few counts. Ligated cDNA underwent four rounds of PCR with nested alpha and beta constant region primers and SP2. Blood and skin TCR RNA was reverse transcribed with alpha and beta constant primers. TCRdb itself ran the UMI-ligation and nested PCR reads through MiXCR, one entry per CDR3 protein. Here the sample spans 25,000 to 35,000 distinct CDR3 sequences, about 7.4% being singletons.

The chain is built from TRBV18 and TRBJ1-4; 8 bases are shared with TRBD1. The clonotype was recovered from an adult in good health. The material was skin, obtained from a tuberculin skin test site. The chain's CDR3 is CASSDGQGREKLFF. For the CDR3, the DNA is TGTGCCAGCTCAGACGGACAGGGCAGGGAAAAACTGTTTTTT.